Sequencing of this T cell receptor beta chain was carried out in a study of shared clonotypes between healthy human individuals. Study-level findings and limits: Researchers sampled only blood; tissue repertoires likely differ.

Donors comprised only Caucasian adults living in Nashville, Tennessee. Details on this clone: The antigen is undetermined.

Researchers divided each subset's genomic DNA evenly across several immunoSEQ plates. TCRdb's copy holds only in-frame clones and misses some; the assay was immunoSEQ multiplex PCR. The sample includes approximately 180,000 clones, over 80% of them seen just once. Sequencing was carried out using naive CD4+ T cells sorted from blood. Subset reported: CD45RA+ positively selected. The clonotype comes from a woman between 25 and 40 years old in good health.

CDR3 coding DNA: TGTGCCACCAGTGTGTGGAGGGGGTTTGAAAAACTGTTTTTT. It encodes CATSVWRGFEKLFF. This chain links TRBV15 with TRBJ1-4; D may be TRBD1 (6 bases). V was cut by 6 bases and J by 7 bases, with 15 bases left in between. The CDR3 totals 14 residues. Germline CDR1 is LNHNV and CDR2 is YYDKDF (reference sequence).